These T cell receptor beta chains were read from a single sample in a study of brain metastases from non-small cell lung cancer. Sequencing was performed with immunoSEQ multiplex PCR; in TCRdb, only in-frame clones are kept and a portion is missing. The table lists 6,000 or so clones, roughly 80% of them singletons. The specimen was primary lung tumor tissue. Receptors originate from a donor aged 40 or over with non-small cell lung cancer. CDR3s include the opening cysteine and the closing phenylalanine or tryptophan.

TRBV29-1	CSGNSGGKSGYTF
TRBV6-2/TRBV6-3	CASSYAPLAGGGDTQYF
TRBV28	CASSLYFSGTGELFF
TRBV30	CAWSGHRGDEKLFF
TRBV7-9	CASSSGQIFTDTQYF
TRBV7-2	CASPLAGGSTDTQYF
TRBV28	CASSLVDYGYTF
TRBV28	CASSFRWFLPDLPNTGELFF
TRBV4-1	CASSQDGAGWEKLFF
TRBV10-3	CAISESSDRYGYTF
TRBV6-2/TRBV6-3	CASSLPGRNSPLHF
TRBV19	CASSNRQGNSPLHF
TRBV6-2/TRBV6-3	CASSYGIGGSYGYTF
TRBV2	CASGGRWESSYNEQFF
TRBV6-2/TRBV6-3	CASSYVGDEQFF
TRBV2	CASSDRQGGGYTF
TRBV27	CASSAGPSGGPREQFF
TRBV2	CASSGDRAWETQYF
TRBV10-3	CATTGGQGRDSYEQYF
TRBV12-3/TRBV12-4	CASSSSAGETQYF
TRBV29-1	CSVEDFMNTEAFF
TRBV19	CASSIAGTSGSTDTQYF
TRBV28	CASSPDIGQNNSPLHF
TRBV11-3	CASSFGAQPQHF
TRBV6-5	CASRDPALGTDTQYF